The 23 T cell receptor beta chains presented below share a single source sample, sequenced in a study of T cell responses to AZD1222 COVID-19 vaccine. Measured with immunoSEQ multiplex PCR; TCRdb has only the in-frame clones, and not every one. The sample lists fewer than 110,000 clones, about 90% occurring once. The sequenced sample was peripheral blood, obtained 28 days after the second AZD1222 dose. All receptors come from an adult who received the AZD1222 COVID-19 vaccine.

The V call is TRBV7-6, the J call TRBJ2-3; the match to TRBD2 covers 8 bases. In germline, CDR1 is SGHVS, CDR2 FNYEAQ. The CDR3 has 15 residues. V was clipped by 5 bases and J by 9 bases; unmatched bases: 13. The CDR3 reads CASSPNPAGVLTQYF. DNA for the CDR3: TGTGCCAGCAGCCCAAACCCAGCGGGGGTGCTAACGCAGTATTTT.

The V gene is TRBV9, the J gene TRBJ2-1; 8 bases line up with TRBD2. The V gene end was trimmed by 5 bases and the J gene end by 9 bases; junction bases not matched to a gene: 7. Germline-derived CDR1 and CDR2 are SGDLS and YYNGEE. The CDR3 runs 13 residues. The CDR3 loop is CASSAGGSSEQFF. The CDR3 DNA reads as TGTGCCAGCAGTGCGGGAGGATCGAGTGAGCAGTTCTTC.

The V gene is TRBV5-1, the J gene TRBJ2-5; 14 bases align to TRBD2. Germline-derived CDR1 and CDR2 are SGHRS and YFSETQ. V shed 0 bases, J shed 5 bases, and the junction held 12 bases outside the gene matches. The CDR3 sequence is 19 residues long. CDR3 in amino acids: CASSLAGTSGRVIGETQYF. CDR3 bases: TGCGCCAGCAGCTTGGCTGGGACTAGCGGGAGAGTAATTGGGGAGACCCAGTACTTC.

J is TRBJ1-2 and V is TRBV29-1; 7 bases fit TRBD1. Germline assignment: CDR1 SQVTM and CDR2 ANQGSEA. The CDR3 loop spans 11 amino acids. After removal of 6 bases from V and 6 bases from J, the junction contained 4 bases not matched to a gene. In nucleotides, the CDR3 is TGCAGCGTCAGGGGGGCGGATGGCTACACCTTC. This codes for CSVRGADGYTF. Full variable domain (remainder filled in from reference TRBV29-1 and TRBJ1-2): SAVISQKPSRDICQRGTSLTIQCQVDSQVTMMFWYRQQPGQSLTLIATANQGSEATYESGFVIDKFPISRPNLTFSTLTVSNMSPEDSSIYLCSVRGADGYTFGSGTRLTVV.

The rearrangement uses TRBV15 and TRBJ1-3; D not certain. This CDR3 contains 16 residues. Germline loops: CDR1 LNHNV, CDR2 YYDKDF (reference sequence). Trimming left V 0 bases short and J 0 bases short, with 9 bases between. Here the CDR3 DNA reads TGTGCCACCAGCAGAGACGGCGCGGGCTCTGGAAACACCATATATTTT. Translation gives CATSRDGAGSGNTIYF.

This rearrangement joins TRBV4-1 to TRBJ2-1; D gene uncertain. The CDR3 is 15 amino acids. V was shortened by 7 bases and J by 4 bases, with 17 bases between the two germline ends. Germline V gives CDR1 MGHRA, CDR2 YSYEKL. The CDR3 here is CASNAGSLRYNEQFF. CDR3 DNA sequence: TGCGCCAGCAATGCCGGCTCCCTAAGGTACAATGAGCAGTTCTTC.

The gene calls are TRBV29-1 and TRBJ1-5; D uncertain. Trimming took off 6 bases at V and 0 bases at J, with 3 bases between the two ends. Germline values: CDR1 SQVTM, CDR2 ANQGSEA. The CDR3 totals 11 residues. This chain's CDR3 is CSVGSNQPQHF. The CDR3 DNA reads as TGCAGCGTGGGTAGCAATCAGCCCCAGCATTTT.

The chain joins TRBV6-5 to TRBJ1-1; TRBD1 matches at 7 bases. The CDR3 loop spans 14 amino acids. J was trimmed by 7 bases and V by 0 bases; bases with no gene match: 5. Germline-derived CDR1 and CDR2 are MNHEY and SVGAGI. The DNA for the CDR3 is TGTGCCAGCAGTTACTCGGACAGGATCGATGAAGCTTTCTTT. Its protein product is CASSYSDRIDEAFF.

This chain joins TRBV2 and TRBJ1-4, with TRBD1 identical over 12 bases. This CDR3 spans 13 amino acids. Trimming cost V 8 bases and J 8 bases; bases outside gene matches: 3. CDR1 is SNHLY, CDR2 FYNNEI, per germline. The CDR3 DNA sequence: TGTGCCAGCCGGGACAGGGGGCAAGAAAAACTGTTTTTT. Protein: CASRDRGQEKLFF.

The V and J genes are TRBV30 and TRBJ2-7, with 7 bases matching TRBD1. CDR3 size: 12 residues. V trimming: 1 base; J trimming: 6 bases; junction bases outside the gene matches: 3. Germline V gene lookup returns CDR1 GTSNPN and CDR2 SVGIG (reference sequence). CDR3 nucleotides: TGTGCCTGGAGTGCAACAGGGGCCGAGCAGTACTTC. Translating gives CAWSATGAEQYF.

The CDR3 loop reads CASSLNSLYGYTF. DNA for the CDR3: TGTGCCAGCAGTTTGAACAGCCTCTATGGCTACACCTTC. The chain couples TRBV28 to TRBJ1-2; no definite D call. CDR3 length: 13 amino acids. Trimming removed 3 bases from V and 4 bases from J, with 9 bases in between. CDR1 is MDHEN and CDR2 is SYDVKM in the germline V gene.

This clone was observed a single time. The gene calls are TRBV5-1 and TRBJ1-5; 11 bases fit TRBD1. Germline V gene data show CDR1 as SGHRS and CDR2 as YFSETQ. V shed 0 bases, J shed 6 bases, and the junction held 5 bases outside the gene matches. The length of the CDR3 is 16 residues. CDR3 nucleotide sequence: TGCGCCAGCAGCTTGGGCGGACAGGGGGCTGGTCAGCCCCAGCATTTT. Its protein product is CASSLGGQGAGQPQHF.

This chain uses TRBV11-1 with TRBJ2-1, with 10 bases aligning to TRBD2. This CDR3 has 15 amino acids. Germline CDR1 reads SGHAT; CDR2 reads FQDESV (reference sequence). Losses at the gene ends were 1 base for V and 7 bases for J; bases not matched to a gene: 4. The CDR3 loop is CASSLGTSGWNEQFF. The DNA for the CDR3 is TGTGCCAGCAGCTTAGGGACTAGCGGATGGAATGAGCAGTTCTTC.

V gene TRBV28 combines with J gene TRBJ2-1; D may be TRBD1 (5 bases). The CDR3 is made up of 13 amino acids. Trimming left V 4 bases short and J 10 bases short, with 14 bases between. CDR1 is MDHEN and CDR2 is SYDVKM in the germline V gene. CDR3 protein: CASSYTIRQEQFF. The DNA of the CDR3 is TGTGCCAGCAGTTACACCATACGACAGGAGCAGTTCTTC.

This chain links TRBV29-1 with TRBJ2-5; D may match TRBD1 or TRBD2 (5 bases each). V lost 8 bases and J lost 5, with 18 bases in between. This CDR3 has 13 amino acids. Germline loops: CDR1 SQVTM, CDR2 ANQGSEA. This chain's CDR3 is CSSRGLLLETQYF. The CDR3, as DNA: TGCAGCTCCCGGGGCCTCCTCCTGGAGACCCAGTACTTC.

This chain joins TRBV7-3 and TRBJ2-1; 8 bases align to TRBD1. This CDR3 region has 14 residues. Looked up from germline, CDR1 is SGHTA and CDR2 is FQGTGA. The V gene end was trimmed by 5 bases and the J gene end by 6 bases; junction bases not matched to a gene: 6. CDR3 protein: CASSPQGVLNEQFF. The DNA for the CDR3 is TGTGCCAGCAGCCCACAGGGGGTCCTCAATGAGCAGTTCTTC.

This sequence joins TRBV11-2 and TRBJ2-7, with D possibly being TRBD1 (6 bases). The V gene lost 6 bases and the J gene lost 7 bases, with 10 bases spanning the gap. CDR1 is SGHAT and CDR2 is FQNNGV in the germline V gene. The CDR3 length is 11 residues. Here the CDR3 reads CASSGTGEQYF. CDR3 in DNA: TGTGCCAGCAGTGGAACAGGGGAGCAGTACTTC.

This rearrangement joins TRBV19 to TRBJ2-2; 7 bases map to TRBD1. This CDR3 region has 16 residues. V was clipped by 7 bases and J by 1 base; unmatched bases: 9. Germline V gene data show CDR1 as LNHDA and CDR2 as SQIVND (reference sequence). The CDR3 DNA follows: TGTGCCAGTACCCTAGGGGGCGGCCGGAACACCGGGGAGCTGTTTTTT. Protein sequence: CASTLGGGRNTGELFF.

The DNA of the CDR3 is TGTGCCAGCAGCTTGGATTACGGGTATGACACTGAAGCTTTCTTT. It translates to CASSLDYGYDTEAFF. The chain employs TRBV5-8 and TRBJ1-1; D gene uncertain. The CDR3 contains 15 residues. The V gene lost 0 bases and the J gene lost 3 bases, with 12 bases spanning the gap. Germline V CDR1 and CDR2: SGHTS, YDEGEE.

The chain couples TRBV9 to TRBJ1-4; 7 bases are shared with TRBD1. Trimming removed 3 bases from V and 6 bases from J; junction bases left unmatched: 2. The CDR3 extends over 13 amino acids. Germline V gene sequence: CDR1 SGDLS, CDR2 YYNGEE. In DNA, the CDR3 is TGTGCCAGCAGCGCAGGGACAGATGAAAAACTGTTTTTT. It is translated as CASSAGTDEKLFF.

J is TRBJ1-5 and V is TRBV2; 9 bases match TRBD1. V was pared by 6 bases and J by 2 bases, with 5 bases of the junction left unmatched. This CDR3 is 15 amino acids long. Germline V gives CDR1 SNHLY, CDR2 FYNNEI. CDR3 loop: CASRGGQGRNQPQHF. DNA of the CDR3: TGTGCCAGCAGGGGTGGACAGGGGCGCAATCAGCCCCAGCATTTT.

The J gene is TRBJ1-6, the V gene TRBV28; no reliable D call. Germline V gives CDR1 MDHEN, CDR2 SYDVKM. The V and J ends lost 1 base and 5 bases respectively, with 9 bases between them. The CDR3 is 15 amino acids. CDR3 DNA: TGTGCCAGCAGTTTATCGAGCAGAAATAATTCACCCCTCCACTTT. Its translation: CASSLSSRNNSPLHF.

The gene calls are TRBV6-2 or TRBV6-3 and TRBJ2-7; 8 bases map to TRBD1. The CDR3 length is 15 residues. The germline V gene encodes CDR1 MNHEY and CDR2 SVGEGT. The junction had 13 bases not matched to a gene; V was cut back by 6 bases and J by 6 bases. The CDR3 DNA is TGTGCCAGCAGCCTACGGACAGGGACGAGTCTCGAGCAGTACTTC. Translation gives CASSLRTGTSLEQYF.